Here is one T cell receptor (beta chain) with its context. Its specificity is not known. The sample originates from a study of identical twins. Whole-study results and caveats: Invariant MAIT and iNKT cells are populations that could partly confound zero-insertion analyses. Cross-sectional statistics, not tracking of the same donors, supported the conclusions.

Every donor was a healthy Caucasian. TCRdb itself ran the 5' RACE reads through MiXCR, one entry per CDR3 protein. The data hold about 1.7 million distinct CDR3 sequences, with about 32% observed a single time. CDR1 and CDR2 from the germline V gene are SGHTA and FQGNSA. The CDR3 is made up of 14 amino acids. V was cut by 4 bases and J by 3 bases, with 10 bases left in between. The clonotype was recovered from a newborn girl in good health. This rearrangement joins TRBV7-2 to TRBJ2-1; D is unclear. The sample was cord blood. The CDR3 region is CASSWSQLYNEQFF. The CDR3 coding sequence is TGTGCCAGCAGCTGGTCCCAACTCTACAATGAGCAGTTCTTC.